What follows is one T cell receptor beta chain and its context. What it recognizes is unknown. The authors amplified TCR beta CDR3 regions, and they did so from RNA transcripts for repertoire sequencing. Second-round multiplex PCR followed a first-round RT-PCR using HTBI primers. MiXCR, run by TCRdb on the multiplex PCR reads, gives a single entry per CDR3 protein. The data contain about 210,000 distinct CDR3 sequences, about 32% of them singletons. This entry belongs to a study of Graves' ophthalmopathy and Graves' hyperthyroidism. As for the study in general: The blood sample was drawn at first diagnosis and before any treatment. General observations from the study: The model predicted progression of ophthalmopathy with a sensitivity of about 70%, and its specificity was 72% to 80%.

The sequenced material came from peripheral blood. This TCR was sampled from a man aged 45-65 years with Graves' ophthalmopathy.

The CDR3 protein is CASSTGQGAGNYGYTF. CDR3 in DNA: TGCGCCAGCAGCACGGGACAGGGGGCGGGAAACTATGGCTACACCTTC. The chain is built from TRBV5-1 and TRBJ1-2, with 12 bases fitting TRBD1. Germline-derived CDR1 and CDR2 are SGHRS and YFSETQ. This CDR3 has 16 residues. The J segment lost 2 bases and the V segment lost 4 bases, leaving 6 bases of the junction unmatched.